The clone carrying this TCR beta chain occurred many times. Stable Graves' hyperthyroidism meant no ophthalmopathy progression within 18 months. Patients aged 18 to 65 with hyperthyroidism were newly diagnosed, with duration under 2 months. The diagnostic basis comprised clinical symptoms, serum thyroxine and TRAb, thyroid ultrasound and orbital computed tomography. TCR beta CDR3 region amplification was performed from RNA transcripts. Primed by the HTBI set, a first-round RT-PCR was run on the TCR CDR3. MiXCR, run by TCRdb on the multiplex PCR reads, gives a single entry per CDR3 protein. The sample has over 700,000 distinct CDR3 sequences; 35% to 45% are singletons. These data originate in a study of T cells in Graves' hyperthyroidism and ophthalmopathy. In germline, CDR1 is LNHDA, CDR2 SQIVND (reference sequence). V was trimmed by 4 bases and J by 4 bases, leaving 11 bases between them. The CDR3 runs to 14 residues.

The TCR originated in a young man with Graves' hyperthyroidism. The rearrangement joins TRBV19 to TRBJ1-5; D perhaps matches TRBD1 (5 bases). The material sequenced was blood. This chain's CDR3 is CASSTSGRNQPQHF. In DNA, the CDR3 is TGTGCCAGTAGTACTTCGGGACGGAATCAGCCCCAGCATTTT.